The 4 T cell receptor beta chains presented below share a single source sample, sequenced in a study of identical twins. TCRdb re-derived calls from the 5' RACE reads in MiXCR, one entry per CDR3 protein. In the table there are roughly 480,000 distinct CDR3 sequences, approximately 24% of which are singletons. These data were likewise used in another study, on T cells expressing NK-cell markers.

Source material: CD4+ T cells sorted from blood. All receptors come from a woman under 30 in good health.

This clonotype has a count of ten or more. The J gene is TRBJ2-1, the V gene TRBV6-1; TRBD1 aligns across 9 bases. Germline CDR1 reads MNHNS; CDR2 reads SASEGT. CDR3 length equals 15 residues. The ends lost 6 bases at V and 1 base at J; junction bases unmatched: 4. Here the CDR3 reads CASSSGQGSYNEQFF. The CDR3 DNA sequence: TGTGCCAGCAGCTCCGGACAGGGGTCCTACAATGAGCAGTTCTTC.

This clonotype was seen a few times. The chain links TRBV10-3 to TRBJ2-1, with TRBD2 identical over 10 bases. The CDR3 runs 17 residues. Germline CDR1 ENHRY, CDR2 SYGVKD. With 8 bases clipped from V and 0 bases from J, the junction kept 10 bases outside the gene matches. The CDR3 bases are TGTGCCATCGCGGGACTAGCGCCGCGGAGCTCCTACAATGAGCAGTTCTTC. As protein: CAIAGLAPRSSYNEQFF.

This clonotype has only a few counts. V usage is TRBV27 and J usage is TRBJ1-2, with TRBD1 as a possible D gene (5 bases). Germline V gene lookup returns CDR1 MNHEY and CDR2 SMNVEV (reference sequence). Trimming stripped 7 bases from V and 8 bases from J, with 17 bases between. The CDR3 loop spans 13 amino acids. DNA of the CDR3: TGTGCCAGCACCAGGGAGGGTGGCGGCGGCTACACCTTC. It encodes CASTREGGGGYTF.

This clonotype occurred a few times. The rearrangement uses TRBV12-3 or TRBV12-4 and TRBJ2-7; tentative D call: TRBD1 (6 bases). V dropped 5 bases and J dropped 5 bases, with 16 bases sitting between them. This CDR3 has 14 residues. The DNA of the CDR3 is TGTGCCAGCAGTCAACACAGGGAATCGAACGAGCAGTACTTC. Amino acid sequence: CASSQHRESNEQYF.